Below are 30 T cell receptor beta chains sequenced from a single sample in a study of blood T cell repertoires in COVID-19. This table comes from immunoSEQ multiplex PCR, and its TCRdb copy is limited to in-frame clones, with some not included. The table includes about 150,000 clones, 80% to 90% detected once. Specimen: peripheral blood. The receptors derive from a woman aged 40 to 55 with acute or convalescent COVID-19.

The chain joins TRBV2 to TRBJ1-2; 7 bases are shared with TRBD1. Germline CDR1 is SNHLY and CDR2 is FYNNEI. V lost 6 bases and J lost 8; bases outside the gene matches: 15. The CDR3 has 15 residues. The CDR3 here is CASRDTPAGTAGYTF. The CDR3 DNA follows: TGTGCCAGCAGGGACACCCCCGCCGGGACAGCAGGCTACACCTTC. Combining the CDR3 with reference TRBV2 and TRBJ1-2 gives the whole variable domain EPEVTQTPSHQVTQMGQEVILRCVPISNHLYFYWYRQILGQKVEFLVSFYNNEISEKSEIFDDQFSVERPDGSNFTLKIRSTKLEDSAMYFCASRDTPAGTAGYTFGSGTRLTVV.

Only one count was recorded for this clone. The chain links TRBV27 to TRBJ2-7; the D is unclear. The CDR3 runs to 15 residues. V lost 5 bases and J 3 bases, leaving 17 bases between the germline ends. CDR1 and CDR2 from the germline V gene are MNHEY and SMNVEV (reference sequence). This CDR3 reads CASSLSYGGNYEQYF. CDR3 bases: TGTGCCAGCAGTCTCTCTTATGGCGGCAACTACGAGCAGTACTTC.

CDR3 sequence reads: CASSPTGGYNSPLHF. The CDR3 bases are TGTGCCAGCAGCCCCACCGGGGGTTATAATTCACCCCTCCACTTT. This chain connects TRBV3-1 (or the pseudogene TRBV3-2) to TRBJ1-6; D may be TRBD1 (5 bases). Germline V gene data show CDR1 as LGHDT and CDR2 as YNNKEL (reference sequence). The CDR3 spans 15 residues. Trimming left V 4 bases short and J 4 bases short, with 11 bases between.

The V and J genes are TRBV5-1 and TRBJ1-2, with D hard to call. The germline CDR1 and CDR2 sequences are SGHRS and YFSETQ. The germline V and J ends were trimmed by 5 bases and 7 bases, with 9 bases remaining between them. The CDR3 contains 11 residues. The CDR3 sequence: CASSNGLGYTF. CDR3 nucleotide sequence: TGCGCCAGCAGTAACGGTCTTGGCTACACCTTC.

CDR3: CASSYTRSSYNEQFF. CDR3 nucleotides: TGTGCCAGCAGCTACACACGAAGCTCCTACAATGAGCAGTTCTTC. The chain uses TRBV3-1 (or the pseudogene TRBV3-2) and TRBJ2-1, with D uncertain. The CDR3 has 15 residues. Trimming removed 5 bases at V and 0 bases at J, with 11 bases between. Germline lookup yields CDR1 LGHDT and CDR2 YNNKEL (reference sequence).

In DNA, the CDR3 is TGTGCCACCAGTGATCCAAGCACAGATACGCAGTATTTT. It specifies CATSDPSTDTQYF. This rearrangement joins TRBV24-1 to TRBJ2-3, with D uncertain. CDR3 length: 13 amino acids. Germline V CDR1 and CDR2: KGHDR, SFDVKD. Trimming cost V 3 bases and J 0 bases, with 3 bases left between them.

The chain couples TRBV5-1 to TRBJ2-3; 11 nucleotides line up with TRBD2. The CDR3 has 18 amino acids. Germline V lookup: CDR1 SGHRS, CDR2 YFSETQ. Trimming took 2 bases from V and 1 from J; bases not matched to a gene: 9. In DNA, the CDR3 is TGCGCCAGCAGCTTACTGACTAGCGGGAACCTTGGCACAGATACGCAGTATTTT. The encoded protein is CASSLLTSGNLGTDTQYF.

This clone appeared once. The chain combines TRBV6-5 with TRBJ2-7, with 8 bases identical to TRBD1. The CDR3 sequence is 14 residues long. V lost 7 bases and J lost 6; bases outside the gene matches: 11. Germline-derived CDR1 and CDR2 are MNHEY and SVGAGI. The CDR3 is CASTNGTGPLEQYF. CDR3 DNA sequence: TGTGCCAGCACCAACGGGACAGGACCTCTCGAGCAGTACTTC.

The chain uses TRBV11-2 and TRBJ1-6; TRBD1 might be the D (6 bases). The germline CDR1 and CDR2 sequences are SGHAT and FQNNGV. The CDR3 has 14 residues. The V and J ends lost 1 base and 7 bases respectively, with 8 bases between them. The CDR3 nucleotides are TGTGCCAGCAGCTTAGTGGACAGAAATTCACCCCTCCACTTT. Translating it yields CASSLVDRNSPLHF.

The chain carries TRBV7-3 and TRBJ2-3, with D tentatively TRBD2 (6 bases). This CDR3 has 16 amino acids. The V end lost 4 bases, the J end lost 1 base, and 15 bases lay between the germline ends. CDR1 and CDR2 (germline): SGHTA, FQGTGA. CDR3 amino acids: CASSYSGGMGTDTQYF. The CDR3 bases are TGTGCCAGCAGCTACAGTGGGGGGATGGGCACAGATACGCAGTATTTT.

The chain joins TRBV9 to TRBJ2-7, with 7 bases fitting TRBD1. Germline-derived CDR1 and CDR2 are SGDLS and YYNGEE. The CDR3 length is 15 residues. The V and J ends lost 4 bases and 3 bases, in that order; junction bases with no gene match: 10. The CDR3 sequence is CASSPGLGQDYEQYF. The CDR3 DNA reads TGTGCCAGCAGCCCAGGCCTAGGACAGGACTACGAGCAGTACTTC.

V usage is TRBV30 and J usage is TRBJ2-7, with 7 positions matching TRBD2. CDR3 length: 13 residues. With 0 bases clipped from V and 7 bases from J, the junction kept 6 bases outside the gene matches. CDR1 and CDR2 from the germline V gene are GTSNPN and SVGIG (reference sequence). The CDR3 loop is CAWSVGGGIEQYF. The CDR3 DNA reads TGTGCCTGGAGTGTAGGCGGGGGAATAGAGCAGTACTTC. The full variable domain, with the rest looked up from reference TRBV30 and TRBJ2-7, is SQTIHQWPATLVQPVGSPLSLECTVEGTSNPNLYWYRQAAGRGLQLLFYSVGIGQISSEVPQNLSASRPQDRQFILSSKKLLLSDSGFYLCAWSVGGGIEQYFGPGTRLTVT.

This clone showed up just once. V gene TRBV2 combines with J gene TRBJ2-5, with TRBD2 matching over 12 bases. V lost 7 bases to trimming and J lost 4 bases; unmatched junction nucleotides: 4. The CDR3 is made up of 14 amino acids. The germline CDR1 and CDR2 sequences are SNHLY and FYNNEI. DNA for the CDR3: TGTGCCAGCACCGCTAGCGGGAGGGGAGAGACCCAGTACTTC. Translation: CASTASGRGETQYF. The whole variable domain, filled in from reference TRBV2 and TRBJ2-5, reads EPEVTQTPSHQVTQMGQEVILRCVPISNHLYFYWYRQILGQKVEFLVSFYNNEISEKSEIFDDQFSVERPDGSNFTLKIRSTKLEDSAMYFCASTASGRGETQYFGPGTRLLVL.

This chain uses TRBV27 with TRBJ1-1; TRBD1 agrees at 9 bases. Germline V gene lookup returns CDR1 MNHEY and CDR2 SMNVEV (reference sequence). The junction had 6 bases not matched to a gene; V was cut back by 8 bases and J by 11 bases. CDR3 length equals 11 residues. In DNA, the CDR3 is TGTGCCAGCGTAAACAGGGGGCTGGCTTTCTTT. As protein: CASVNRGLAFF.

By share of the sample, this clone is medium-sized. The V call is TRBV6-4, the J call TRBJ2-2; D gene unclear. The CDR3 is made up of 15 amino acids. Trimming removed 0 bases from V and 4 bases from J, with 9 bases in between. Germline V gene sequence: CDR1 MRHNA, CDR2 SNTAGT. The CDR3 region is CASSDSTGATGELFF. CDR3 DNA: TGTGCCAGCAGTGACTCGACTGGAGCCACCGGGGAGCTGTTTTTT.

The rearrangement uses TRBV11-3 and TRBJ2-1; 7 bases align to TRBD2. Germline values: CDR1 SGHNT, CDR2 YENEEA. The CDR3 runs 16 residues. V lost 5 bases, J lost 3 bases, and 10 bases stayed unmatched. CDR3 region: CASSAAGTMGYNEQFF. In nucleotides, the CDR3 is TGTGCCAGCAGCGCCGCCGGGACTATGGGCTACAATGAGCAGTTCTTC.

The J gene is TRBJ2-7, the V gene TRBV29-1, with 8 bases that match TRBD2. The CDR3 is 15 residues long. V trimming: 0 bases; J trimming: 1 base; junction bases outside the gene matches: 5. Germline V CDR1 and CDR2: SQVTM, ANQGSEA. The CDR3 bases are TGCAGCGTTGAAGACATGAGCGGGGGTTCCTACGAGCAGTACTTC. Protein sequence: CSVEDMSGGSYEQYF.

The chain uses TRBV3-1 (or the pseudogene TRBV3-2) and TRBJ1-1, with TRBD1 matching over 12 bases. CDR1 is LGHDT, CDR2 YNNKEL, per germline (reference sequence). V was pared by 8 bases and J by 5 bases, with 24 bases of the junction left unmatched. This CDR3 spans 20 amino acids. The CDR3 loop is CASGTQTLGTGGGMRTEAFF. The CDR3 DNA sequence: TGTGCCAGCGGAACCCAAACCCTCGGGACAGGGGGCGGAATGAGAACTGAAGCTTTCTTT.

The CDR3 loop reads CASSYSGGSTDTQYF. CDR3 DNA: TGTGCCAGCAGCTACAGCGGGGGATCCACAGATACGCAGTATTTT. This sequence joins TRBV7-2 and TRBJ2-3; 8 nucleotides agree with TRBD2. V shed 4 bases, J shed 2 bases, and the junction held 5 bases outside the gene matches. The CDR3 contains 15 residues. Germline lookup yields CDR1 SGHTA and CDR2 FQGNSA.

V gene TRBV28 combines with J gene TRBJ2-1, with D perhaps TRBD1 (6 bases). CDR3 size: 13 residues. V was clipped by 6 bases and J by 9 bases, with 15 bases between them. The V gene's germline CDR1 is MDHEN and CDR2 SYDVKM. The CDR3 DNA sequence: TGTGCCAGCAGAAGACAGGCGATACCTGAGCAGTTCTTC. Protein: CASRRQAIPEQFF.

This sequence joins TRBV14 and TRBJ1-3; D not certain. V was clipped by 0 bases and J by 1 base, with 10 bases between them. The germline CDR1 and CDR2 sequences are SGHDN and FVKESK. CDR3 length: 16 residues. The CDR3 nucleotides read TGTGCCAGCAGCCAAGATCTCCCAGGTTCTGGAAACACCATATATTTT. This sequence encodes CASSQDLPGSGNTIYF.

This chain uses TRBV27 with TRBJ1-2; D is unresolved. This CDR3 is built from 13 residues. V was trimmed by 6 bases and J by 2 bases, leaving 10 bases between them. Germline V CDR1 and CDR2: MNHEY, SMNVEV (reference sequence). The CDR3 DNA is TGTGCCAGCAGAGTAGCCCTCAACTATGGCTACACCTTC. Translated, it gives CASRVALNYGYTF.

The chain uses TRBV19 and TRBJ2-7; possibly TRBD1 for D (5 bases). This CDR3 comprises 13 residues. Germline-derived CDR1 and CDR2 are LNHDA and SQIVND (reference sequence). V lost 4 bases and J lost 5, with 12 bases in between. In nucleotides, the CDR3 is TGTGCCAGTAGTACATCAGGGTTTAACGAGCAGTACTTC. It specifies CASSTSGFNEQYF. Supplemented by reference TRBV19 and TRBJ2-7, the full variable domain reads DGGITQSPKYLFRKEGQNVTLSCEQNLNHDAMYWYRQDPGQGLRLIYYSQIVNDFQKGDIAEGYSVSREKKESFPLTVTSAQKNPTAFYLCASSTSGFNEQYFGPGTRLTVT.

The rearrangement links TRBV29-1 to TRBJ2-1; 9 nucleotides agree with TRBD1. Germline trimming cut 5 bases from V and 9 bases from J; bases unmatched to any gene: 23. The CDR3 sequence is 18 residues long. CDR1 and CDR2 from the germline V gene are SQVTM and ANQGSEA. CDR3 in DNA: TGCAGCGTTCTACCAAGCCCGACCTCGGGACAGGGCCAGTCTGAGCAGTTCTTC. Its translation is CSVLPSPTSGQGQSEQFF.

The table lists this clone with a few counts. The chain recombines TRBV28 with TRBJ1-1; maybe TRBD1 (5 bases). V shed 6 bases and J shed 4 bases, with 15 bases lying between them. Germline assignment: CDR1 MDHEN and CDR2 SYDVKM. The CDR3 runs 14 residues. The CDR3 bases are TGTGCCAGCAGCCCGGGTGGGGGGAGCACTGAAGCTTTCTTT. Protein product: CASSPGGGSTEAFF.

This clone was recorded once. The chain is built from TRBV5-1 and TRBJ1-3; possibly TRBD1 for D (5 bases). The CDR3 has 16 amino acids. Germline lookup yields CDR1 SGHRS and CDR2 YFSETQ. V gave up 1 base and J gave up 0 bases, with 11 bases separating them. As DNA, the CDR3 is TGCGCCAGCAGCTTGCTGGGGGGAAGCTCTGGAAACACCATATATTTT. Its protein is CASSLLGGSSGNTIYF.

Here the CDR3 reads CASSKTGNYGYTF. The CDR3 DNA follows: TGTGCCAGCAGCAAGACAGGGAACTATGGCTACACCTTC. The gene calls are TRBV11-2 and TRBJ1-2, with 7 bases matching TRBD1. There are 13 residues in the CDR3. CDR1 and CDR2 from the germline V gene are SGHAT and FQNNGV. V shed 5 bases and J 2 bases; nucleotides not matched to a gene: 2. Using reference TRBV11-2 and TRBJ1-2 for the parts outside the CDR3, the full variable domain is EAGVAQSPRYKIIEKRQSVAFWCNPISGHATLYWYQQILGQGPKLLIQFQNNGVVDDSQLPKDRFSAERLKGVDSTLKIQPAKLEDSAVYLCASSKTGNYGYTFGSGTRLTVV.

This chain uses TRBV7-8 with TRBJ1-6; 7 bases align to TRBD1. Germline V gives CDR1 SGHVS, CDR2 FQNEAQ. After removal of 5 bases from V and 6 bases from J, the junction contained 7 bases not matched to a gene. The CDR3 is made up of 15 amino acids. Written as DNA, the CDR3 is TGTGCCAGCAGCCCCCCAGGGGGGCCTAATTCACCCCTCCACTTT. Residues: CASSPPGGPNSPLHF.

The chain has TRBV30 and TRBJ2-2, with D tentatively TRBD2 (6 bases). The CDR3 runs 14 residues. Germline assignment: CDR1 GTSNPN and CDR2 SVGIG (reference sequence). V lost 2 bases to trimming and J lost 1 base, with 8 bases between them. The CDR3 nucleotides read TGTGCCTGGAGTCACGGGAGGAACACCGGGGAGCTGTTTTTT. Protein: CAWSHGRNTGELFF.

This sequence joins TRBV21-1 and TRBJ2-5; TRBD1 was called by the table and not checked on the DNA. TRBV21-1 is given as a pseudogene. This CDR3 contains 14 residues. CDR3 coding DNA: TGTGCCAGCAGCAGAGGACAGGGCCTGGAGACCCAGTACTTC. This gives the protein CASSRGQGLETQYF.